Below are 2 T cell receptor beta chains sequenced from a single sample in a study of blood T cells in healthy people across ages. Next came a second PCR, run for about 7 to 12 cycles, which used a sample-barcoded 5' primer along with a J-beta primer mix. From the 5' RACE reads, TCRdb called clonotypes with MiXCR, one entry per CDR3 protein. The sample records over a million distinct CDR3 sequences, approximately 25% being singletons. These records were also assigned to another study, of T cells of mothers and their children.

What was sequenced was blood. These receptors came from a girl aged 2-10 years in good health.

A word on this clonotype: One end of the junction is discordant with germline, which a read error may explain. This sequence joins TRBV12-3 or TRBV12-4 and TRBJ2-5, with D perhaps being TRBD1 or TRBD2 (5 bases each). There are 17 residues in the CDR3. The CDR3 nucleotides are TGTCCCAGCAGTTTGGGGCAAAATCCCACTTCCGCGGGGACCCAGTACTTC. Amino acid sequence: CPSSLGQNPTSAGTQYF.

A few counts support this clonotype. The chain has TRBV3-1 and TRBJ2-7; TRBD2 aligns across 7 bases. Germline V gives CDR1 LGHDT, CDR2 YNNKEL (reference sequence). Trimming at V came to 4 bases and at J to 0 bases, leaving 15 bases not matched to a gene. The CDR3 has 18 amino acids. CDR3 protein: CASSPGGSGPLSSYEQYF. In nucleotides, the CDR3 is TGTGCCAGCAGCCCCGGGGGGAGCGGGCCCTTGAGCTCCTACGAGCAGTACTTC.